Shown below are 31 T cell receptor beta chains from a single sample sequenced in a study of T cells in Graves' hyperthyroidism and ophthalmopathy. RNA transcripts yielded amplified TCR beta CDR3 regions. The HTBI primer set served for first-round RT-PCR of the TCR CDR3. TCRdb re-derived calls from the multiplex PCR reads in MiXCR, one entry per CDR3 protein. The sample yields approximately 740,000 distinct CDR3 sequences, roughly 15% seen once. What was sequenced was blood. The receptors shown here come from a woman younger than 35 with Graves' hyperthyroidism.

This clonotype was seen only a few times. The V gene is TRBV2, the J gene TRBJ2-7; 7 positions match TRBD2. Germline V gene data show CDR1 as SNHLY and CDR2 as FYNNEI. V trimming: 5 bases; J trimming: 5 bases; junction bases outside the gene matches: 6. The CDR3 length is 13 residues. CDR3 amino acids: CASSQWTSNEQYF. CDR3 nucleotide sequence: TGTGCCAGCAGTCAATGGACTAGTAACGAGCAGTACTTC. The variable domain in full, with the rest retrieved from reference TRBV2 and TRBJ2-7, is EPEVTQTPSHQVTQMGQEVILRCVPISNHLYFYWYRQILGQKVEFLVSFYNNEISEKSEIFDDQFSVERPDGSNFTLKIRSTKLEDSAMYFCASSQWTSNEQYFGPGTRLTVT.

The chain joins TRBV7-9 to TRBJ1-4; D unclear. This CDR3 is 14 amino acids long. CDR1 SEHNR and CDR2 FQNEAQ come from the germline V gene (reference sequence). V lost 5 bases and J lost 8, with 15 bases in between. The CDR3 reads CASSPVMVKEKLFF. The CDR3 DNA sequence: TGTGCCAGCAGCCCAGTGATGGTGAAGGAAAAACTGTTTTTT.

This clonotype was found many times. CDR3 loop: CASPREATGNNEQFF. For the CDR3, the DNA is TGTGCCAGCCCGAGGGAGGCCACTGGGAACAATGAGCAGTTCTTC. This chain connects TRBV2 to TRBJ2-1; weak D call: TRBD2 (6 bases). Germline V gene sequence: CDR1 SNHLY, CDR2 FYNNEI. Trimming cost V 8 bases and J 5 bases, with 19 bases left between them. The CDR3 runs 15 residues.

This clonotype was counted between two and nine times. The chain has TRBV20-1 and TRBJ1-2; a possible D gene is TRBD1 (5 bases). V was shortened by 3 bases and J by 6 bases, with 14 bases between the two germline ends. The CDR3 covers 13 residues. The germline V gene has CDR1 DFQATT and CDR2 SNEGSKA (reference sequence). CDR3 residues: CSARADRDDGYTF. CDR3 bases: TGCAGTGCTAGGGCGGACCGGGACGATGGCTACACCTTC.

The chain recombines TRBV24-1 with TRBJ2-2; TRBD1 might be the D (5 bases). Germline V gene data show CDR1 as KGHDR and CDR2 as SFDVKD. The CDR3 sequence is 16 residues long. V was cut by 0 bases and J by 6 bases, with 13 bases left in between. Here the CDR3 reads CATSDLHPAGPGELFF. CDR3 nucleotides: TGTGCCACCAGTGATTTGCACCCCGCAGGGCCCGGGGAGCTGTTTTTT.

The chain joins TRBV5-6 to TRBJ2-5; perhaps TRBD2 as D (6 bases). Trimming cost V 4 bases and J 5 bases, with 15 bases left between them. Germline V gene sequence: CDR1 SGHDT, CDR2 YYEEEE. The CDR3 has 14 amino acids. The chain's CDR3 is CASSLPKGRETQYF. The CDR3 DNA follows: TGTGCCAGCAGCCTCCCAAAGGGGAGGGAGACCCAGTACTTC.

This chain joins TRBV20-1 and TRBJ1-5; TRBD1 is a possible D gene (5 bases). Trimming took off 3 bases at V and 7 bases at J, with 19 bases between the two ends. Germline V gene data show CDR1 as DFQATT and CDR2 as SNEGSKA (reference sequence). The CDR3 has 15 residues. The CDR3 loop is CSARRGGRVGQPQHF. Written as DNA, the CDR3 is TGCAGTGCTAGGAGAGGAGGCAGGGTAGGCCAGCCCCAGCATTTT.

This clonotype was picked up many times. The V gene is TRBV6-2 or TRBV6-3, the J gene TRBJ1-1; tentatively, D is TRBD1 (6 bases). CDR3 length: 13 residues. V lost 0 bases, J lost 11 bases, and 13 bases lay in between. Germline-derived CDR1 and CDR2 are MNHEY and SVGEGT. The DNA for the CDR3 is TGTGCCAGCAGTTACTCGAGGGGGTTTCAGGCTTTCTTT. Amino acids: CASSYSRGFQAFF.

This clonotype came up a few times. This sequence joins TRBV5-6 and TRBJ1-2; TRBD1 is a possible D gene (5 bases). Germline CDR1 and CDR2: SGHDT and YYEEEE. The CDR3 has 15 residues. V was pared by 6 bases and J by 4 bases, with 19 bases between. The CDR3 coding sequence is TGTGCCAGCATCTCGGAGGGAATAGGGACCTATGGCTACACCTTC. It codes for CASISEGIGTYGYTF.

The chain has TRBV6-1 and TRBJ1-2, with 7 bases aligning to TRBD1. Per the germline V gene, CDR1 is MNHNS and CDR2 is SASEGT. The CDR3 is made up of 13 amino acids. V was pared by 6 bases and J by 14 bases, with 15 bases of the junction left unmatched. The CDR3 here is CASRGLQGMAETF. DNA of the CDR3: TGTGCCAGCAGGGGTCTACAGGGGATGGCTGAAACCTTC.

The table lists this clonotype with many counts. J is TRBJ2-3 and V is TRBV30; D not certain. The germline V and J ends were trimmed by 2 bases and 0 bases, with 6 bases remaining between them. This CDR3 contains 13 residues. Germline V gene lookup returns CDR1 GTSNPN and CDR2 SVGIG (reference sequence). This CDR3 reads CAWSRHSTDTQYF. The CDR3 DNA follows: TGTGCCTGGAGTCGGCACAGCACAGATACGCAGTATTTT.

This clonotype was detected a few times. The chain carries TRBV7-9 and TRBJ2-5; D is uncertain. Deletions cut 6 bases from V and 2 bases from J, with 10 bases between. CDR1 is SEHNR, CDR2 FQNEAQ, per germline (reference sequence). The CDR3 extends over 13 amino acids. CDR3 in amino acids: CASRQSRQETQYF. The DNA of the CDR3 is TGTGCCAGCAGACAATCCCGTCAAGAGACCCAGTACTTC.

This chain uses TRBV5-1 with TRBJ2-7; D is tentatively TRBD1 or TRBD2 (6 bases each). Trimming left V 7 bases short and J 4 bases short, with 24 bases between. The CDR3 spans 16 residues. The germline CDR1 and CDR2 sequences are SGHRS and YFSETQ. The CDR3 coding sequence is TGCGCCAGCGGGCCTGGGGTCCGGGGGCCAAGATACGAGCAGTACTTC. Its protein is CASGPGVRGPRYEQYF.

This clonotype was counted at least ten times. This sequence joins TRBV7-9 and TRBJ2-7; 8 nucleotides line up with TRBD1. Germline assignment: CDR1 SEHNR and CDR2 FQNEAQ (reference sequence). V shed 5 bases, J shed 6 bases, and the junction held 9 bases outside the gene matches. The CDR3 is 14 amino acids. The CDR3 reads CASSIRQGISEQYF. The CDR3 nucleotides are TGTGCCAGCAGCATCAGACAGGGGATCTCCGAGCAGTACTTC.

The table lists this clonotype with many counts. The gene calls are TRBV19 and TRBJ2-5, with TRBD1 matching 9 bases. Per germline, CDR1 LNHDA and CDR2 SQIVND (reference sequence). The V segment lost 5 bases and the J segment 5 bases; nucleotides outside the gene matches: 3. This CDR3 spans 13 amino acids. CDR3 region: CASSSGQGETQYF. CDR3 nucleotides: TGTGCCAGTAGTTCCGGACAGGGGGAGACCCAGTACTTC. Filled out from reference TRBV19 and TRBJ2-5, the complete variable domain reads DGGITQSPKYLFRKEGQNVTLSCEQNLNHDAMYWYRQDPGQGLRLIYYSQIVNDFQKGDIAEGYSVSREKKESFPLTVTSAQKNPTAFYLCASSSGQGETQYFGPGTRLLVL.

This clonotype was picked up many times. The CDR3, as DNA: TGTGCCAGCAGTTTCAGGGGGCAAGACACTGAAGCTTTCTTT. It yields the protein CASSFRGQDTEAFF. The V and J genes are TRBV6-1 and TRBJ1-1, with 8 bases aligning to TRBD1. This CDR3 spans 14 amino acids. Germline trimming cut 5 bases from V and 3 bases from J; bases unmatched to any gene: 5. From germline, CDR1 is MNHNS and CDR2 SASEGT.

In this sample, this clonotype turned up many times. This chain joins TRBV11-2 and TRBJ2-7, with 8 bases lining up with TRBD1. CDR1 is SGHAT and CDR2 is FQNNGV in the germline V gene. The CDR3 spans 13 residues. V shed 5 bases and J 4 bases; nucleotides not matched to a gene: 4. CDR3 protein: CASSLGTGYEQYF. Here the CDR3 DNA reads TGTGCCAGCAGCCTAGGGACAGGTTACGAGCAGTACTTC.

The V and J genes are TRBV18 and TRBJ2-5; either TRBD1 or TRBD2 may supply D (5 bases each). The CDR3 consists of 14 residues. Germline-derived CDR1 and CDR2 are KGHSH and LQKENI. The V gene lost 3 bases and the J gene lost 6 bases, with 14 bases spanning the gap. The CDR3 reads CASSPIRDEKTQYF. The CDR3 nucleotides are TGTGCCAGCTCACCGATCCGGGACGAAAAGACCCAGTACTTC.

A remark on this clonotype: The junction differs from germline at one of its ends, possibly a read error. V gene TRBV6-2 or TRBV6-3 combines with J gene TRBJ2-2; 8 positions match TRBD1. Germline V gene lookup returns CDR1 MNHEY and CDR2 SVGEGT. The CDR3 extends over 19 amino acids. The CDR3 nucleotides are TGTGCCGGCAGTTACTCGACTTTCCGACAGGGGACGAACACCGGGGAGCTGTTTTTT. This encodes CAGSYSTFRQGTNTGELFF.

This clonotype was seen a few times. The chain uses TRBV2 and TRBJ1-6; 7 nucleotides match TRBD1. Germline CDR1 is SNHLY and CDR2 is FYNNEI. The CDR3 spans 15 residues. V was clipped by 4 bases and J by 10 bases; unmatched bases: 10. The CDR3 loop is CASSGTGSNHSPLHF. DNA for the CDR3: TGTGCCAGCAGTGGGACAGGAAGCAACCACTCACCCCTCCACTTT.

V gene TRBV6-1 combines with J gene TRBJ2-7; the D gene is possibly TRBD2 (6 bases). CDR3 length equals 14 residues. V gave up 7 bases and J gave up 1 base, with 14 bases separating them. Germline V lookup: CDR1 MNHNS, CDR2 SASEGT. CDR3 in DNA: TGTGCCAGCAATCGGGGGAGAGGGTCCTACGAGCAGTACTTC. Amino acid sequence: CASNRGRGSYEQYF.

This clonotype came up a few times. This chain joins TRBV9 and TRBJ2-3; tentatively, D is TRBD1 (5 bases). CDR1 and CDR2 (germline): SGDLS, YYNGEE. The CDR3 spans 15 residues. V lost 1 base and J lost 6, with 15 bases in between. The CDR3 nucleotides are TGTGCCAGCAGCGTATTTGCCAGGGCGGAGGATACGCAGTATTTT. This translates into CASSVFARAEDTQYF.

This clonotype showed up many times. This chain uses TRBV30 with TRBJ1-1; D remains ambiguous. Germline assignment: CDR1 GTSNPN and CDR2 SVGIG (reference sequence). Deletions cut 2 bases from V and 0 bases from J, with 7 bases between. This CDR3 has 13 residues. The CDR3 region is CAWSHGLNTEAFF. The CDR3 DNA reads TGTGCCTGGAGTCACGGACTGAACACTGAAGCTTTCTTT.

This clonotype was seen more than once but under ten times. The rearrangement uses TRBV14 and TRBJ2-1; 10 bases agree with TRBD2. J lost 10 bases, V lost 1 base, and 10 bases had no gene match. Germline V lookup: CDR1 SGHDN, CDR2 FVKESK. There are 16 residues in the CDR3. In nucleotides, the CDR3 is TGTGCCAGCAGCCAAGTCCAACTAGCGGGACATGGGGAGCAGTTCTTC. It encodes CASSQVQLAGHGEQFF.

This clonotype has at least ten counts. The rearrangement links TRBV10-3 to TRBJ2-1, with a weak D call TRBD2 (6 bases). Germline lookup yields CDR1 ENHRY and CDR2 SYGVKD. The CDR3 loop spans 16 amino acids. Trimming left V 0 bases short and J 2 bases short, with 11 bases between. In nucleotides, the CDR3 is TGTGCCATCAGTGAGTCGGTGGCGGGGACCTACAATGAGCAGTTCTTC. Translating it yields CAISESVAGTYNEQFF.

In this sample, this clonotype turned up many times. The chain links TRBV27 to TRBJ2-4; possible D gene TRBD2, 6 bases. The CDR3 length is 15 residues. V was pared by 8 bases and J by 7 bases, with 21 bases between. Germline V lookup: CDR1 MNHEY, CDR2 SMNVEV (reference sequence). As DNA, the CDR3 is TGTGCCAGCCCCACTCAGGCGCGGGAACACAACATTCAGTACTTC. It translates to CASPTQAREHNIQYF.

This clonotype has a count of ten or more. The chain couples TRBV18 to TRBJ2-1, with 10 bases matching TRBD1. Unmatched junction bases numbered 4, after V lost 0 bases and J lost 2 bases. The CDR3 covers 17 residues. Germline CDR1 reads KGHSH; CDR2 reads LQKENI. The CDR3 region has the DNA TGTGCCAGCTCACCACCGGTGGGACAGGGGACCTACAATGAGCAGTTCTTC. Translating it yields CASSPPVGQGTYNEQFF.

This clonotype was counted many times. V and J are TRBV3-1 and TRBJ2-1; 10 bases match TRBD2. J was trimmed by 7 bases and V by 5 bases; bases with no gene match: 5. Germline V gene lookup returns CDR1 LGHDT and CDR2 YNNKEL (reference sequence). CDR3 size: 14 residues. The CDR3: CASSIRTSGNEQFF. The CDR3 nucleotides read TGTGCCAGCAGCATCAGGACTAGCGGAAATGAGCAGTTCTTC.

CDR3 region: CASSRGQMGIQYF. CDR3 DNA sequence: TGTGCCAGCAGCCGGGGACAGATGGGCATTCAGTACTTC. The V and J genes are TRBV7-9 and TRBJ2-4; TRBD1 agrees at 7 bases. In germline, CDR1 is SEHNR, CDR2 FQNEAQ (reference sequence). CDR3 size: 13 residues. V was clipped by 5 bases and J by 9 bases; unmatched bases: 7. Full variable domain (rest looked up from reference TRBV7-9 and TRBJ2-4): DTGVSQNPRHKITKRGQNVTFRCDPISEHNRLYWYRQTLGQGPEFLTYFQNEAQLEKSRLLSDRFSAERPKGSFSTLEIQRTEQGDSAMYLCASSRGQMGIQYFGAGTRLSVL.

As regards this clonotype: One base away lies a much larger clone, so this may be a sequencing read error. The rearrangement joins TRBV28 to TRBJ1-1; the D is unclear. V was pared by 7 bases and J by 2 bases, with 17 bases between. The CDR3 consists of 15 residues. Germline CDR1 reads MDHEN; CDR2 reads SYDVKM. In DNA form, the CDR3 reads TGTGCCAGCAACCCCAACCGGAAGGAAAACACTGAAGCTTTCTTT. Translating it yields CASNPNRKENTEAFF.

This clonotype showed up many times. The chain couples TRBV24-1 to TRBJ2-2, with D perhaps being TRBD1 or TRBD2 (5 bases each). Deletions cut 3 bases from V and 7 bases from J, with 14 bases between. The CDR3 extends over 15 amino acids. The germline V gene has CDR1 KGHDR and CDR2 SFDVKD. The CDR3 region is CATSDTSGTIGELFF. CDR3 nucleotides: TGTGCCACCAGTGATACTTCAGGGACCATCGGGGAGCTGTTTTTT.